This TCR beta chain appears in the sequencing data of a study of human T cells and chemical hapten exposure. In the library, unique molecular identifiers were attached to individual cDNA molecules. TCRdb reprocessed the 5' RACE reads with MiXCR, giving one entry per CDR3 protein. The sample consists of 81,000 or so distinct CDR3 sequences, under 10% of them appearing once. RNA extraction used unfractionated whole blood as the source of total RNA. Per germline, CDR1 SSHAT and CDR2 FNYEAQ (reference sequence). The CDR3 consists of 14 residues. The V and J ends lost 3 bases and 5 bases, in that order; junction bases with no gene match: 6. The table lists this clonotype with a few counts.

The genes are TRBV7-7 and TRBJ2-5; 7 bases align to TRBD2. The receptor was derived from a male donor in good health. CDR3 coding DNA: TGTGCCAGCAGCTTTTCTGCGGGGGAGGAGACCCAGTACTTC. The encoded protein is CASSFSAGEETQYF.